The sequence of this T cell receptor (beta chain) was determined in a study of T-cell memory formation after mild COVID-19. Findings of the study overall: Day 15 to 85 contracting clones showed balanced CD4/CD8; day 15 to 37 expanders favored CD4+. A subset of responding clones appeared in pre-infection memory, suggesting cross-reactive memory joined.

Remarks on this clonotype: Antigen specificity is unknown.

V trimming: 4 bases; J trimming: 4 bases; junction bases outside the gene matches: 9. This CDR3 is 16 amino acids long. CDR1 is LGHDT, CDR2 YNNKEL, per germline (reference sequence). 5'RACE primed from the constant segment yielded TCR alpha and TCR beta cDNA libraries bearing sample barcodes and UMIs. From the 5' RACE reads, TCRdb called clonotypes with MiXCR, one entry per CDR3 protein. Of about 170,000 distinct CDR3 sequences in the sample, 10% to 15% are singletons; the top ten hold 2.5% to 3.5%. The chain uses TRBV3-1 and TRBJ2-5, with TRBD2 matching 10 bases. The specimen sequenced was PBMCs or a T cell subset sorted from them (not recorded which). This clonotype was sampled from a man in his late teens or twenties who had mild COVID-19 (a few samples of this study predate the infection). Cell type and time point are not known. CDR3 in DNA: TGTGCCAGCAGCCCCAAGAGCGGGGGGGTAGGAGAGACCCAGTACTTC. It yields the protein CASSPKSGGVGETQYF.